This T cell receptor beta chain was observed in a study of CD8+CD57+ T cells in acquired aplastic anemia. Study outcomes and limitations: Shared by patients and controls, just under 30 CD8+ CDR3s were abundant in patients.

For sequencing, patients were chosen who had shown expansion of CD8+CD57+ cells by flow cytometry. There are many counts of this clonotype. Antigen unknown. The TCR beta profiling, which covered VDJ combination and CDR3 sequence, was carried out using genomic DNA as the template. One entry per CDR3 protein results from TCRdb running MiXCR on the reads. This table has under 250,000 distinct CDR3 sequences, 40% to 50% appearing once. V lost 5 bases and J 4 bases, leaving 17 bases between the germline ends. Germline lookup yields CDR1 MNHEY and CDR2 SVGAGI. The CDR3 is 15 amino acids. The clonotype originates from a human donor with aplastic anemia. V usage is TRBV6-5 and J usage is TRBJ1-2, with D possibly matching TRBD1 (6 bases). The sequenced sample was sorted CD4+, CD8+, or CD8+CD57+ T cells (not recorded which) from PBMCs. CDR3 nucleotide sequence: TGTGCCAGCAGTAAAACCGCGACAGGCTTCTATGGCTACACCTTC. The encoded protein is CASSKTATGFYGYTF.